One and the same sample provided the 9 T cell receptor beta chains below, sequenced in a study of monozygotic twins with inflammatory bowel disease (dated by TCRdb to the late 2010s). Receptor amplification or capture employed 5' RACE. The reads were generated on an Illumina HiSeq 2500. The reads underwent TCRdb reprocessing, giving one record for each CDR3 protein sequence and no DNA. This sample's table has entries for some 450,000 distinct CDR3 sequences. About 2.4% of the sample is in the top ten clones. The sample was blood. These TCRs come from a human donor with ulcerative colitis or Crohn's disease, or a healthy co-twin of an affected twin (not recorded which).

The chain is built from TRBV6-5 and TRBJ1-1. The CDR3 spans 13 residues. Germline CDR1 MNHEY, CDR2 SVGAGI. The CDR3 loop is CASSWGLQTEAFF.

The genes are TRBV20-1 and TRBJ1-1; the D call of TRBD1 rests on TCRdb alone, since no DNA is present to check it. CDR1 and CDR2 (germline): DFQATT, SNEGSKA (reference sequence). There are 12 residues in the CDR3. The CDR3 protein is CSAIRGDTEAFF.

This CDR3 is CASSYSPGPYEQYF. This chain links TRBV6-2 or TRBV6-3 with TRBJ2-7. CDR3 length: 14 residues. The germline CDR1 and CDR2 sequences are MNHEY and SVGEGT.

Here the CDR3 reads CASSMGAITFSGANVLTF. The genes are TRBV18 and TRBJ2-6; without DNA, the TCRdb call of TRBD1 cannot be checked. The CDR3 is 18 amino acids. Germline CDR1 is KGHSH and CDR2 is LQKENI.

The rearrangement links TRBV21-1 to TRBJ2-1. TRBV21-1 is reported as a pseudogene. The CDR3 has 19 amino acids. CDR3: CASSKARDVPQSSYNEQFF.

The rearrangement uses TRBV29-1 and TRBJ2-7; TCRdb names TRBD2, which stays unverified in the absence of DNA. The CDR3 is made up of 12 amino acids. The germline gives CDR1 SQVTM, CDR2 ANQGSEA. The CDR3 is CSVAAGTYEQYF.

V gene TRBV5-5 combines with J gene TRBJ2-1; TCRdb returns TRBD1, unconfirmable since there is no DNA. CDR1 SGHKS and CDR2 YYEKEE come from the germline V gene (reference sequence). This CDR3 spans 16 amino acids. CDR3 sequence reads: CASSLAGADSYNEQFF.

The genes are TRBV20-1 and TRBJ1-3; TCRdb reports TRBD1, a call that lacks DNA to check it against. Germline V gene data show CDR1 as DFQATT and CDR2 as SNEGSKA (reference sequence). This CDR3 spans 16 amino acids. CDR3 region: CSARDSQGGSGNTIYF.

This chain joins TRBV12-3 or TRBV12-4 and TRBJ2-1; TCRdb gives TRBD2 as the D gene, but with no DNA this cannot be confirmed. This CDR3 has 14 amino acids. The CDR3 here is CASRVAGGTSEQFF.